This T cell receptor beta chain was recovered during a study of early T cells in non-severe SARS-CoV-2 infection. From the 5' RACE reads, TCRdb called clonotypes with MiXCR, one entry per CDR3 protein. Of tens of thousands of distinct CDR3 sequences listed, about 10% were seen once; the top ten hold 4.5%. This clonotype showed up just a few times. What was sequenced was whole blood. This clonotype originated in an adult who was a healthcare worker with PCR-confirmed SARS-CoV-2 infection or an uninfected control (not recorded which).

The CDR3 nucleotides read TGCAGTGCTCCTAGCGGGGGGGCGAGGTACGAGCAGTACTTC. Translation: CSAPSGGARYEQYF. V is TRBV20-1 and J is TRBJ2-7, with TRBD2 matching 12 bases. V shed 5 bases, J shed 4 bases, and the junction held 6 bases outside the gene matches. The V gene's germline CDR1 is DFQATT and CDR2 SNEGSKA (reference sequence). The CDR3 is 14 amino acids.